This record concerns one T cell receptor beta chain sequence. Many counts were recorded for this clonotype. Its antigen is still unknown. Base qualities are not recorded, but no much larger clone differs from it by a single base. This specimen comes from a study of regulatory T cells in long-lasting Graves disease listed by TCRdb under 2021. The study in broad terms: Patients with newly diagnosed Graves' disease had been on antithyroid drugs for under 3 months. This study used TCR sequencing and RNA sequencing of peripheral blood to compare persistent Graves' disease patients against newly diagnosed Graves' disease patients. The study took place in China and was registered as a clinical trial. A total of 33 samples were covered by TCR sequencing, comprising some 13 persistent and approximately 20 newly diagnosed Graves' disease patients.

The investigation overall reported the following: Persistent Graves' disease patients showed lower TCR Shannon entropy and fewer highly expanded clones than newly diagnosed patients, suggesting clonal expansion. The study examined only peripheral blood because the primary lesion, thyroid tissue, could not be accessed. More public clonotypes were shared among persistent patients (2,741) than among newly diagnosed patients (more than 900). As a limitation, the authors acknowledged that the small sample size may reduce accuracy. TRBV28, TRBJ1-2 and TRBJ2-5 were preferentially used in persistent disease, while TRBV20-1 and TRBJ2-1 were favored in newly diagnosed disease. Sequencing and analysis were limited to the TCR beta chain.

Libraries were constructed by multiplex PCR. Sequencing instrument: Illumina HiSeq 4000. CDR3 regions were amplified by Arm-PCR with iRepertoire HTBI primers to construct TCR beta libraries. Before sequencing, the PCR products went through gel purification. In the authors' own workflow: Gene usage analysis of CDR3 amino acid clonotypes used the 60 to 80 TRBV and 11 to 15 TRBJ segments found across samples. COPE and FqMerger were used to merge the filtered high-quality paired reads into contigs. BLAST was used to align contigs to IMGT TRBV, TRBD and TRBJ reference genes, and CDR3 was defined according to IMGT. Highly expanded clones were defined as clonotypes with a frequency above 0.1%. Repertoire diversity was measured by Shannon entropy, and V-J evenness by the Gini coefficient. A clonotype was considered public if more than one individual shared it. TCRdb applied fastp at Q25 and MiXCR to the public reads, then kept only in-frame beta chains. A single entry per CDR3 protein holds the most common genes and DNA from its merged rows. V and J calls and clone size were set by TCRdb, not the authors. The sample yields roughly 520,000 distinct CDR3 sequences; about 11% were counted once. The ten largest clones take up almost 9% of the sample.

Interpreted using the paper, the time point label stands for: newly diagnosed GD, antithyroid drugs for less than 3 months. For both TCR sequencing and RNA sequencing, RNA was extracted from PBMCs using TRIzol. The diagnosis of Graves' disease was made according to American Thyroid Association guidelines. Patients were recruited from an endocrinology department in Xi'an, China. Each patient gave approximately 8.8 milliliters of peripheral blood, collected in an EDTA anticoagulant tube. PBMCs were isolated by Ficoll Paque Plus density gradient separation without further T cell sorting. An Agilent 2100 Bioanalyzer and agarose gel were used to check RNA quality, and a NanoDrop 2000 was used to measure RNA concentration. The germline V gene specifies SQVTM as CDR1 and ANQGSEA as CDR2. V and J lose 5 bases and 5 bases, and a span of 16 bases separates them. The CDR3 runs 14 amino acids, cysteine and phenylalanine included. Just the 42-base CDR3 DNA is kept, in frame starting at base 1.

The sample also formed part of further work on T cells in Graves' hyperthyroidism and ophthalmopathy. According to the second study: A patient counted as having stable Graves' hyperthyroidism if no progression to ophthalmopathy occurred over 18 months of follow-up. The hyperthyroidism patients were between 18 and 65 years old and newly diagnosed, with a disease duration of less than 2 months. Exclusion was applied to patients with uncontrolled infections, other autoimmune diseases, pregnancy or lactation. Clinical symptoms, serum thyroxine and TRAb, thyroid ultrasound, and orbital computed tomography formed the basis for the diagnoses. For the first round of RT-PCR on the TCR CDR3, the HTBI primer set was used together with the Qiagen OneStep RT-PCR kit. Blood samples also contained most of the expanded thyroid clonotypes (frequency above 0.001), which suggests that blood repertoires may reflect thyroid immune responses. Ophthalmopathy was separated from stable hyperthyroidism by a 13 V-J signature model, with just over 85% sensitivity and just over 81% specificity obtained in cross-validation and 80%/75% obtained in testing. In validation, progression to ophthalmopathy was predicted by the model with roughly 71% sensitivity and under 85% specificity, a median of approximately 6.5 months before onset. A discovery cohort of fewer than 110 patients, about 44 with Graves' ophthalmopathy and under 60 with stable Graves' hyperthyroidism, was used to find distinguishing TCR V-J signatures. Whether ophthalmopathy could be predicted prospectively was tested in an independent validation cohort made up of under 20 hyperthyroidism patients plus 17 patients who later progressed to ophthalmopathy. The 100 discovery patients were randomly split 7:3 into training and test sets. In addition, the study compared T-cell repertoires in thyroid tissue and in blood from about 6 Graves' hyperthyroidism patients. After blood sampling, hyperthyroidism patients were treated with methimazole at a starting dose of 30 mg daily, and ophthalmopathy patients were treated with high-dose intravenous methylprednisolone. The libraries were constructed in a second round of multiplex PCR and then size-selected and purified. Libraries were sequenced paired-end with 100 bp reads on an Illumina HiSeq2000. SOAPnuke was used to process the raw data, throwing out any read that contained adapters or uncalled bases, had a mean Phred below 15, or lacked an exact constant-primer or identifier match. High-quality paired reads were merged with COPE v1.2.5, and unique nucleotide sequences were defined as clonotypes. Clonotypes were aligned to IMGT TRBV, TRBD and TRBJ reference segments using MiTCR v1.1. The analysis was restricted to V-J combinations with a frequency above 0.0001, which together covered roughly 99% of the repertoires. The TCS score was defined as the ratio of F50 (clonal expansion) to E x V (chaos), calculated using BLOSUM62-based TCRdist between CDR3 peptides within each V-J. Welch's t-statistics and random forest reduced around 520 V-J features to 13, which were used in a naive Bayes classifier (R e1071). No statistical method was used to fix the sample size in advance, and group allocation was not hidden from the investigators. The paper describes TCR Vbeta CDR3 sequencing of 135 peripheral blood samples, made up of around 41 ophthalmopathy patients, 70 to 75 hyperthyroidism patients and roughly 17 progressor patients.

The sample was peripheral blood mononuclear cells (PBMCs), taken at new diagnosis, from a patient treated with antithyroid drugs. The sequence came from a woman under 40 with Graves disease. Donor details come from another sample of the same person, matched by shared clones. This chain is built from TRBV29-1 and TRBJ2-1, with the D assignment possibly TRBD1 or TRBD2, given 5 matching bases for each. This receptor has the CDR3 CSVRATGRDNEQFF. At the DNA level, the sequence is TGCAGCGTTAGGGCGACGGGGCGGGACAATGAGCAGTTCTTC.